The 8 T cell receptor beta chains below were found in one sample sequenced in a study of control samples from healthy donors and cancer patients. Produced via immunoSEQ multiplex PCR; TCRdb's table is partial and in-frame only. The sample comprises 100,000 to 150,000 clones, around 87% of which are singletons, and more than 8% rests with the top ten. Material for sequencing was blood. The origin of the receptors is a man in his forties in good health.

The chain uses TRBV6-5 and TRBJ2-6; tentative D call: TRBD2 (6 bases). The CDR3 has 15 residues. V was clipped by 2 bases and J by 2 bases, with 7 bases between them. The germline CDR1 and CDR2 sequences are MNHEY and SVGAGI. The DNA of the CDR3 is TGTGCCAGCAGTTACGGGGGGACTGGGGCCAACGTCCTGACTTTC. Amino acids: CASSYGGTGANVLTF.

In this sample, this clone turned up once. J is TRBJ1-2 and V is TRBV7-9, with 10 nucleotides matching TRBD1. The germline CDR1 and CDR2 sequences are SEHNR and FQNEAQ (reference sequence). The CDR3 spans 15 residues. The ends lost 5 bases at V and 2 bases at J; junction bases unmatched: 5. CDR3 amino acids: CASSQPGQGNYGYTF. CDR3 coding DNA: TGTGCCAGCAGCCAACCGGGACAGGGGAACTATGGCTACACCTTC.

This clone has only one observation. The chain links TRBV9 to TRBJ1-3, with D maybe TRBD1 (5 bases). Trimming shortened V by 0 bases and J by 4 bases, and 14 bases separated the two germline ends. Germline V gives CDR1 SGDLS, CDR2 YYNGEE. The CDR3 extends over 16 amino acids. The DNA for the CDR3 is TGTGCCAGCAGCGTAGCATCAGTGAGGGGCGGAAACACCATATATTTT. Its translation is CASSVASVRGGNTIYF.

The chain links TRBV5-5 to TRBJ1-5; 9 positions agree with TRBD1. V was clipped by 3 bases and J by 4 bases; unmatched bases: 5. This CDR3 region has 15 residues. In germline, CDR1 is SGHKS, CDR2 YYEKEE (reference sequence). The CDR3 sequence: CASSSGQGRNQPQHF. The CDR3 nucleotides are TGTGCCAGCAGCTCCGGACAGGGGCGGAATCAGCCCCAGCATTTT.

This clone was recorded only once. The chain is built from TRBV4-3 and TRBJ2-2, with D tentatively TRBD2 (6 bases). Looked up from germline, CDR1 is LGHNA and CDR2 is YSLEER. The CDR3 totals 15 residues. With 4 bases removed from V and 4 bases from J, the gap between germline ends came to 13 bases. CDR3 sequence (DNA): TGCGCCAGCAGCCCAACCGGGACTGTCACCGGGGAGCTGTTTTTT. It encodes CASSPTGTVTGELFF.

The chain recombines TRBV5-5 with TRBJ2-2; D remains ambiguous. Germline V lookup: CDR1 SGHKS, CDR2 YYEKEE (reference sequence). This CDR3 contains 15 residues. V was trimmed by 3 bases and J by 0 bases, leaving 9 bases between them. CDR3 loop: CASSWRGANTGELFF. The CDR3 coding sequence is TGTGCCAGCAGCTGGAGAGGCGCGAACACCGGGGAGCTGTTTTTT.

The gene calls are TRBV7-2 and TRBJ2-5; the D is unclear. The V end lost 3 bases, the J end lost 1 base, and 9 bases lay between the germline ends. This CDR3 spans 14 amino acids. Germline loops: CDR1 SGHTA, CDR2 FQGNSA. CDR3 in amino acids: CASSFKAAQETQYF. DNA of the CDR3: TGTGCCAGCAGCTTCAAAGCAGCCCAAGAGACCCAGTACTTC. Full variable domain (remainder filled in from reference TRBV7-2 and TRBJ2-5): GAGVSQSPSNKVTEKGKDVELRCDPISGHTALYWYRQSLGQGLEFLIYFQGNSAPDKSGLPSDRFSAERTGGSVSTLTIQRTQQEDSAVYLCASSFKAAQETQYFGPGTRLLVL.

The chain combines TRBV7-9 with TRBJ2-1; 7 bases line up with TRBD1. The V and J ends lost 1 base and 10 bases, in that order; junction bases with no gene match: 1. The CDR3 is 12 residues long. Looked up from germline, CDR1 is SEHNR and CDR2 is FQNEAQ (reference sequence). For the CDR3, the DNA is TGTGCCAGCAGCTTAGTAGGGGGCGAGCAGTTCTTC. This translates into CASSLVGGEQFF.